The rows below give T cell receptor beta chains drawn from one sample of a study of blood T cell repertoires in COVID-19. Only in-frame clones appear in the TCRdb table, and some are missing; sequencing was by immunoSEQ multiplex PCR. The data hold roughly 110,000 clones, with roughly 81% observed a single time. Sequencing was carried out using peripheral blood. These receptors were obtained from a man in his forties or fifties with acute or convalescent COVID-19. The CDR3 runs from the conserved cysteine through the conserved F or W. A D gene is named only where the DNA matches it firmly. Clone size is not always given. Where it is, it says once, few, many or a class for expanded clones.

j_call clone_size d_call v_call cdr3_aa cdr3_nt
TRBJ2-2 NA TRBD1 TRBV6-5 CASRRRDRNTGELFF TGTGCCAGCAGACGTAGGGACAGGAACACCGGGGAGCTGTTTTTT
TRBJ1-1 NA NA TRBV2 CASSDRRTEAFF TGTGCCAGCAGTGACAGGAGGACTGAAGCTTTCTTT
TRBJ2-7 NA NA TRBV2 CASSEATWISYEQYF TGTGCCAGCAGTGAAGCGACTTGGATCTCCTACGAGCAGTACTTC
TRBJ2-5 NA TRBD1 TRBV2 CATVGQGMGTQYF TGTGCCACCGTAGGACAGGGGATGGGGACCCAGTACTTC
TRBJ2-2 NA TRBD1 TRBV24-1 CATSDSGGTGELFF TGTGCCACCAGTGATTCAGGGGGCACCGGGGAGCTGTTTTTT
TRBJ2-6 once NA TRBV19 CASTFGGLGGANVLTF TGTGCCAGTACGTTCGGGGGGCTCGGCGGGGCCAACGTCCTGACTTTC
TRBJ1-6 NA TRBD1 TRBV6-5 CASSSEGTGGSPLHF TGTGCCAGCAGTTCAGAGGGGACAGGGGGGTCACCCCTCCACTTT
TRBJ2-7 NA NA TRBV4-3 CASSQVMETEQYF TGCGCCAGCAGCCAAGTCATGGAGACCGAGCAGTACTTC
TRBJ1-1 NA NA TRBV13 CASSPRQGGPAFF TGTGCCAGCAGCCCCCGGCAGGGAGGACCAGCTTTCTTT
TRBJ2-7 NA TRBD2 TRBV3-1/TRBV3-2 CASSQGLAVAYEQYF TGTGCCAGCAGCCAAGGACTAGCGGTTGCCTACGAGCAGTACTTC
TRBJ2-7 NA NA TRBV9 CASSVGGSSYEQYF TGTGCCAGCAGCGTAGGAGGGAGCTCCTACGAGCAGTACTTC
TRBJ2-7 NA NA TRBV30 CAWSANDEQYF TGTGCCTGGAGTGCTAATGACGAGCAGTACTTC
TRBJ1-3 NA NA TRBV21-1 CASSGEAGNTIYF TGTGCCAGCAGCGGGGAGGCCGGAAACACCATATATTTT
TRBJ2-7 once TRBD1 TRBV6-5 CASSYHRDSPRGEQYF TGTGCCAGCAGTTACCACCGGGACAGCCCACGGGGCGAGCAGTACTTC
TRBJ1-1 NA NA TRBV10-3 CAIKDRETEAFF TGTGCCATCAAAGATCGAGAGACTGAAGCTTTCTTT
TRBJ2-7 NA NA TRBV15 CATSRTASYEQYF TGTGCCACCAGCAGGACAGCCTCCTACGAGCAGTACTTC
TRBJ2-1 NA TRBD2 TRBV10-3 CAIGLAGDKSNEQFF TGTGCCATCGGCTTAGCGGGCGATAAATCTAATGAGCAGTTCTTC
TRBJ2-5 NA TRBD1 TRBV15 CATSRGTGQETQYF TGTGCCACCAGCAGAGGGACAGGTCAAGAGACCCAGTACTTC
TRBJ2-6 NA NA TRBV29-1 CSAPSSGANVLTF TGCAGCGCCCCTAGCTCTGGGGCCAACGTCCTGACTTTC
TRBJ2-3 once NA TRBV4-1 CASSQDWTGDTDTQYF TGCGCCAGCAGCCAAGACTGGACGGGGGACACAGATACGCAGTATTTT
TRBJ2-7 NA TRBD1 TRBV30 CAWSPNRGSGEQYF TGTGCCTGGAGCCCCAACAGGGGATCGGGCGAGCAGTACTTC
TRBJ1-2 NA NA TRBV19 CASRVGANYGYTF TGTGCCAGTCGGGTTGGGGCCAACTATGGCTACACCTTC
TRBJ2-5 NA NA TRBV4-1 CASSQGAGGGETQYF TGCGCCAGCAGCCAAGGGGCAGGGGGAGGTGAGACCCAGTACTTC
TRBJ2-3 NA NA TRBV5-6 CASSLGTLYLRTDTQYF TGTGCCAGCAGCTTAGGGACACTATACCTTAGGACAGATACGCAGTATTTT
TRBJ2-3 NA NA TRBV20-1 CSASNGLSAQYF TGCAGTGCTAGTAATGGACTTTCGGCGCAGTATTTT
TRBJ2-5 NA TRBD1 TRBV18 CASSPQTGPQETQYF TGTGCCAGCTCACCCCAGACAGGGCCCCAAGAGACCCAGTACTTC
TRBJ2-3 NA NA TRBV30 CAWSVGFRTDTQYF TGTGCCTGGAGTGTCGGGTTCCGCACAGATACGCAGTATTTT
TRBJ2-3 NA NA TRBV9 CASSGGPLGRQGTDTQYF TGTGCCAGCAGCGGAGGTCCATTGGGGAGACAGGGCACAGATACGCAGTATTTT
TRBJ1-5 NA NA TRBV24-1 CATSSSGGGNQPQHF TGTGCCACCAGTTCTTCAGGAGGGGGCAATCAGCCCCAGCATTTT
TRBJ2-5 NA NA TRBV4-2 CASSQGGDQETQYF TGTGCCAGCAGCCAAGGGGGGGACCAAGAGACCCAGTACTTC
TRBJ1-6 NA NA TRBV27 CASRGGTFNSPLHF TGTGCCAGTCGCGGCGGGACCTTTAATTCACCCCTCCACTTT
TRBJ2-3 NA NA TRBV9 CASRPVNGGNADTQYF TGTGCCAGCAGACCAGTTAACGGGGGAAACGCAGATACGCAGTATTTT
TRBJ1-4 NA NA TRBV7-9 CASSLEGRTNEKLFF TGTGCCAGCAGCTTAGAAGGGAGGACTAATGAAAAACTGTTTTTT
TRBJ2-3 once TRBD1 TRBV2 CASNKDRGDTQYF TGTGCCAGCAACAAGGACAGGGGGGATACGCAGTATTTT
TRBJ2-2 NA TRBD1 TRBV24-1 CATSEGQGFTGELFF TGTGCCACCAGTGAGGGACAGGGCTTCACCGGGGAGCTGTTTTTT
TRBJ2-7 once NA TRBV14 CASSHVWGTGTPTEQYF TGTGCCAGCAGCCACGTCTGGGGGACCGGGACTCCCACCGAGCAGTACTTC
TRBJ2-1 NA NA TRBV2 CASSVGQYNEQFF TGTGCCAGCAGTGTTGGGCAGTACAATGAGCAGTTCTTC
TRBJ2-2 NA TRBD1 TRBV10-3 CAISGRGQGGGELFF TGTGCCATCAGTGGTCGCGGACAGGGGGGCGGGGAGCTGTTTTTT
TRBJ2-5 NA NA TRBV24-1 CATSDPSPRLESDQETQYF TGTGCCACCAGTGATCCTTCCCCCCGGTTAGAAAGTGACCAAGAGACCCAGTACTTC
TRBJ2-1 NA TRBD1 TRBV9 CASSAWTGGMDEQFF TGTGCCAGCAGCGCATGGACAGGGGGCATGGATGAGCAGTTCTTC
TRBJ1-2 NA NA TRBV4-2 CASSQDQSNYGYTF TGTGCCAGCAGCCAAGATCAGTCTAACTATGGCTACACCTTC
TRBJ2-5 once TRBD1 TRBV18 CASSLGDSKYQETQYF TGTGCCAGCTCACTAGGGGACAGCAAGTACCAAGAGACCCAGTACTTC
TRBJ2-3 NA TRBD2 TRBV7-9 CASKGRPGLADYTDTQYF TGTGCCAGCAAAGGGCGACCGGGACTAGCGGATTACACAGATACGCAGTATTTT
TRBJ1-2 NA NA TRBV2 CASSELRGRSGYTF TGTGCCAGCAGTGAACTCCGGGGTAGAAGTGGCTACACCTTC
TRBJ2-7 NA NA TRBV11-1 CASSLGWQGYEQYF TGTGCCAGCAGCTTAGGATGGCAGGGTTACGAGCAGTACTTC
TRBJ2-3 once TRBD2 TRBV2 CASSEGSGGSDTQYF TGTGCCAGCAGTGAAGGTAGCGGGGGCTCAGATACGCAGTATTTT
TRBJ2-5 NA NA TRBV30 CAWSSRGFSETQYF TGTGCCTGGAGTTCTAGGGGGTTTTCAGAGACCCAGTACTTC
TRBJ1-4 NA NA TRBV19 CASEFGANEKLFF TGTGCCAGTGAATTTGGAGCTAATGAAAAACTGTTTTTT
TRBJ1-2 NA NA TRBV4-3 CASSQDGQGSYGYTF TGCGCCAGCAGCCAAGATGGGCAGGGTTCCTATGGCTACACCTTC
TRBJ2-2 NA TRBD2 TRBV2 CASSSLAGEELFF TGTGCCAGCAGTTCCCTAGCGGGGGAGGAGCTGTTTTTT